The present TCR beta chain was sequenced within a study of T cell repertoires in cytomegalovirus infection. The ends were cut back, 5 bases at V and 1 base at J, with 17 bases in the middle. The CDR3 runs to 16 residues. In germline, CDR1 is SGHTA, CDR2 FQGNSA. This clonotype was recorded at least ten times. Its matching antigen is unknown. TCRdb analysed the reads with MiXCR anew, one entry per CDR3 protein. The sample has 110,000 or so distinct CDR3 sequences; 25% to 30% are singletons. The sample was CD8+ T cells from cultured PBMCs, taken from culture after CMV antigen stimulation. The TCR was taken from a human donor in good health (CMV status not recorded). Some clones in this sample may be carry-over from other donors' samples. This chain uses TRBV7-2 with TRBJ2-5, with D possibly being TRBD1 or TRBD2 (5 bases each). CDR3: CASSPVHGAPQETQYF. CDR3 coding DNA: TGTGCCAGCAGCCCGGTCCACGGGGCGCCCCAAGAGACCCAGTACTTC.